This T cell receptor beta chain was observed in a study of cytomegalovirus exposure and HLA in healthy donors. Study findings and constraints: Exclusion applied to some V segments, including TRBV6-2 and TRBV6-3, as they were indistinguishable. Cytomegalovirus-associated TCR beta chains were listed, numbering over 150. Later genetic work tied a missense DCLRE1C variant to beta-chain V and J trimming.

Healthy individuals who donated bone marrow served as the donors. Germline V lookup: CDR1 MGHDK, CDR2 SYGVNS. The length of the CDR3 is 15 residues. PCR employed 60 Vbeta and 13 Jbeta primers. Profiling relied on immunoSEQ multiplex PCR, and the TCRdb table lists in-frame clones only, not all of them. The sample yields about 170,000 clones, roughly 80% seen once. About this clone: Its target is unknown. Germline and junction disagree at one end, which may indicate a read error.

This chain joins TRBV25-1 and TRBJ1-4, with 7 bases that match TRBD1. The TCR comes from a boy aged 2 to 10 in good health and CMV-seronegative. Material for sequencing was PBMCs. CDR3 region: CAGSDDRADNEKLFF. As DNA, the CDR3 is TGTGCCGGCAGTGATGACAGGGCCGATAATGAAAAACTGTTTTTT.